The clone carrying this T cell receptor beta chain was detected ten times or more. These data come from a study of T-cell reconstitution after alpha-beta-depleted transplantation in children. Molecular barcoding with unique molecular identifiers was used for the TCRbeta library. TCRdb called the PCR reads again in MiXCR, with one record for every CDR3 protein. The repertoire holds some 72,000 distinct CDR3 sequences, with approximately 7.4% as singletons. CDR3 size: 12 residues. In germline, CDR1 is SGHRS, CDR2 YFSETQ. V was trimmed by 0 bases and J by 3 bases, leaving 1 base between them. The chain employs TRBV5-1 and TRBJ2-1; no firm D call. The source material was PBMCs from the stem cell graft donor, sampled from the stem cell graft. The TCR was taken from a human donor who donated a stem cell graft to a child with acute lymphoblastic leukemia. The CDR3 DNA follows: TGCGCCAGCAGCTTGGACTACAATGAGCAGTTCTTC. Translating gives CASSLDYNEQFF. Based on the CDR3 plus reference TRBV5-1 and TRBJ2-1, the full variable domain is KAGVTQTPRYLIKTRGQQVTLSCSPISGHRSVSWYQQTPGQGLQFLFEYFSETQRNKGNFPGRFSGRQFSNSRSEMNVSTLELGDSALYLCASSLDYNEQFFGPGTRLTVL.